This T cell receptor (beta chain) derives from a study of PD-1 blockade in classical Hodgkin lymphoma. Time point in this sample: cycle 4 day 1 (C4D1), after around six weeks of nivolumab. Relapse was seen in all patients after autologous stem cell transplantation, and brentuximab vedotin exposure was variable. Study results and limitations: Among the patients, those starting nivolumab under 1 year after ASCT were excluded. Diversity in CD4+ TCRs, unlike that measured in CD8+ TCRs, had risen significantly by C4D1. Why repertoires differed is undefined; disease activity or prior therapy possibly contributed. Complete responders started with a diversity level that resembled newly diagnosed patients at baseline.

About this clone: As yet, its antigen is unknown.

The protocol was immunoSEQ multiplex PCR, while the TCRdb copy is restricted to in-frame clones and leaves out a portion. The sample has 40,000 to 55,000 clones, around 78% seen once. Material: peripheral blood mononuclear cells (PBMCs), obtained before the fourth cycle of nivolumab. The sequence derives from a human donor with classical Hodgkin lymphoma.

CDR3 region: CASGEETQYF. DNA for the CDR3: TGTGCCAGCGGGGAAGAGACCCAGTACTTC. The rearrangement uses TRBV7-6 and TRBJ2-5; D gene uncertain. This CDR3 contains 10 residues. The germline V and J ends were trimmed by 8 bases and 3 bases, with 4 bases remaining between them. Germline V gene lookup returns CDR1 SGHVS and CDR2 FNYEAQ.